This paragraph reports one T cell receptor beta chain. The data belong to a study of control samples from healthy donors and cancer patients. The protocol was immunoSEQ multiplex PCR, while the TCRdb copy is restricted to in-frame clones and leaves out a portion. This table holds under 200,000 clones, about 95% found once. The clonotype was recovered from a man aged 55 to 70 with colorectal cancer. Sequencing was carried out using PBMCs.

CDR3 in amino acids: CASSVGQGTHEQYF. The CDR3 DNA follows: TGTGCCAGCAGCGTAGGACAGGGGACCCACGAGCAGTACTTC. The chain has TRBV9 and TRBJ2-7, with 8 bases aligning to TRBD1. The CDR3 spans 14 residues. Germline V gives CDR1 SGDLS, CDR2 YYNGEE. J gave up 5 bases and V 0 bases, and 4 bases lay outside the gene matches. The whole variable domain, filled in from reference TRBV9 and TRBJ2-7, reads DSGVTQTPKHLITATGQRVTLRCSPRSGDLSVYWYQQSLDQGLQFLIQYYNGEERAKGNILERFSAQQFPDLHSELNLSSLELGDSALYFCASSVGQGTHEQYFGPGTRLTVT.